The present T cell receptor (beta chain) was sequenced within a study of cytomegalovirus exposure and HLA in healthy donors listed by TCRdb under 2017. Describing the broader study: The roughly 670 repertoires of the first cohort and the 120 validation repertoires were produced on the same platform, according to a later analysis. Besides the first cohort of approximately 670 subjects, a separate validation cohort made up of around 120 different subjects was used. High-throughput TCR immunosequencing, statistical association of individual TCRs with disease status, and machine learning were combined to predict cytomegalovirus infection status. The aim of the study was to test whether cataloging public T cell receptors could identify signatures of past pathogen exposure.

The library relied on the immunoSEQ multiplex PCR assay. As for how the authors treated the data: To diagnose cytomegalovirus status from the catalog of TCR beta chain sequences, a statistical classification framework was built. TCRdb retrieved this table from immuneACCESS and kept in-frame rearrangements only. Not all clones are present; in checked studies, unresolved V genes account for under half, and no reason is known for the remainder. Clone size and V and J calls were adopted from that table, with D and trimming inferred from the DNA. The sample has 80,000 to 100,000 clones on record, approximately 91% of them singletons. Of the sample, approximately 2.2% is held by the ten largest clones. To note about this clone: This receptor's antigen is unknown. The sample holds no much larger clone one base away, and base qualities are not on file.

Between the V and J ends, shortened by 5 bases and 0 bases respectively, the junction contains 8 bases. Reading from cysteine to phenylalanine, the CDR3 counts 14 amino acids. Kept here is only the CDR3 DNA, which spans 42 bases and is read in frame from base 1. The germline V gene encodes CDR1 SEHNR and CDR2 FQNEAQ (reference sequence). The donors were included in the validation cohort of 130 or so subjects, a group kept apart from the approximately 700-subject first cohort. The investigation overall reported the following: A few of the identified cytomegalovirus-associated TCR beta chains were confirmed in vitro to be specific for cytomegalovirus antigens. Of the cluster scores, 94% were above 0 in a later analysis, which found that TCRs clustered in the first cohort also tended to co-occur in the 120 validation repertoires. The authors suggested that the approach could potentially be generalized to other disease states and immunological phenotypes. A total of 150 to 200 TCR beta chains were listed by the study as associated with cytomegalovirus. In both the original and validation cohorts, the classifier was reported to diagnose cytomegalovirus status with high specificity and sensitivity. Across donors, most TCR sequences were observed very rarely, whereas some public TCRs were present in many individuals. A later analysis had no HLA typing for the validation cohort, so co-occurrence there was scored across all 130 or so repertoires.

The sequenced sample was PBMCs. Recombination connected TRBV7-9 to TRBJ1-5; the D gene lacks a confident call. This sequence originates from a man aged 25-45 years in good health and CMV-seronegative. The CDR3 region has the sequence CASSRQNSNQPQHF. The DNA sequence is TGTGCCAGCAGCCGACAAAATAGCAATCAGCCCCAGCATTTT.